Each of the 15 T cell receptor beta chains below was sequenced from the same sample in a study of cytomegalovirus exposure and HLA in healthy donors (dated by TCRdb to about 2017). The protocol used for the library was the immunoSEQ multiplex PCR assay. The multiplex PCR relied on a mix of 60 forward primers for TCR Vbeta segments and 13 reverse primers for TCR Jbeta segments. TCRdb limited this immuneACCESS table to in-frame rearrangements with V and J called. A share of clones is missing; checked studies link under half to unresolved V genes, and the rest is unexplained. The sample contains 110,000 to 150,000 clones, around 79% of them found a single time. The ten largest clones represent 3.1% of the sample. Input material: PBMCs. These receptors were taken from a female donor in good health and CMV-seronegative.

This clone was recorded once. CDR3 sequence reads: CASSLQTSGRISGKQFF. The CDR3 nucleotides read TGTGCCAGCAGCTTACAGACTAGCGGGAGAATTTCGGGAAAGCAGTTCTTC. The V call is TRBV7-9, the J call TRBJ2-1, with 12 bases identical to TRBD2. CDR1 SEHNR and CDR2 FQNEAQ come from the germline V gene (reference sequence). This CDR3 has 17 amino acids. With 2 bases clipped from V and 11 bases from J, the junction kept 13 bases outside the gene matches.

This clone was seen repeatedly, ten times or more. V gene TRBV4-3 combines with J gene TRBJ2-1; TRBD2 aligns across 7 bases. The CDR3 is 17 residues long. Germline V gene lookup returns CDR1 LGHNA and CDR2 YSLEER. The V gene end was trimmed by 3 bases and the J gene end by 5 bases; junction bases not matched to a gene: 13. The chain's CDR3 is CASSQSAGGGTNNEQFF. CDR3 coding DNA: TGCGCCAGCAGCCAGTCCGCTGGGGGGGGTACTAACAATGAGCAGTTCTTC.

This chain connects TRBV11-3 to TRBJ2-5, with 16 bases identical to TRBD2. CDR3 length: 16 residues. V trimming: 4 bases; J trimming: 2 bases; junction bases outside the gene matches: 1. Germline lookup yields CDR1 SGHNT and CDR2 YENEEA. CDR3 amino acids: CASSSGLAGGQETQYF. CDR3 nucleotides: TGTGCCAGCAGCTCGGGACTAGCGGGAGGGCAAGAGACCCAGTACTTC. Combining the CDR3 with reference TRBV11-3 and TRBJ2-5 gives the whole variable domain EAGVVQSPRYKIIEKKQPVAFWCNPISGHNTLYWYLQNLGQGPELLIRYENEEAVDDSQLPKDRFSAERLKGVDSTLKIQPAELGDSAVYLCASSSGLAGGQETQYFGPGTRLLVL.

This clone was seen only a few times. This chain joins TRBV9 and TRBJ2-7, with 9 bases identical to TRBD1. V shed 7 bases, J shed 3 bases, and the junction held 2 bases outside the gene matches. The CDR3 has 12 residues. Germline lookup yields CDR1 SGDLS and CDR2 YYNGEE. The CDR3 nucleotides are TGTGCCAGCGGGACAGGGAACTACGAGCAGTACTTC. Translated: CASGTGNYEQYF.

V usage is TRBV25-1 and J usage is TRBJ2-1; a weak D match, TRBD1 (6 bases). The CDR3 is 15 amino acids. Germline V gene sequence: CDR1 MGHDK, CDR2 SYGVNS. Trimming stripped 6 bases from V and 4 bases from J, with 16 bases between. Here the CDR3 reads CASSRTGPPYNEQFF. CDR3 nucleotides: TGTGCCAGCAGCCGTACAGGGCCCCCTTACAATGAGCAGTTCTTC.

The rearrangement links TRBV7-9 to TRBJ2-1; 15 bases map to TRBD2. CDR1 SEHNR and CDR2 FQNEAQ come from the germline V gene (reference sequence). Trimming at V came to 5 bases and at J to 4 bases, leaving 12 bases not matched to a gene. This CDR3 contains 19 residues. CDR3 bases: TGTGCCAGCAGCCTATGGACTAGCGGGGGGGTCGGTGTATACAATGAGCAGTTCTTC. Amino acids: CASSLWTSGGVGVYNEQFF.

The chain links TRBV10-1 to TRBJ1-1; D remains ambiguous. Trimming shortened V by 5 bases and J by 1 base, and 8 bases separated the two germline ends. The CDR3 covers 13 residues. Germline loops: CDR1 WNHNN, CDR2 SYGVQD (reference sequence). CDR3 sequence: CASSPNGNTEAFF. DNA of the CDR3: TGCGCCAGCAGTCCTAACGGGAACACTGAAGCTTTCTTT.

The sample holds one count of this clone. This chain joins TRBV11-2 and TRBJ2-1; D not certain. In germline, CDR1 is SGHAT, CDR2 FQNNGV. This CDR3 region has 12 residues. Trimming pared 1 base from V and 10 bases from J, leaving 8 bases between. The CDR3 spells CASSLGGMEQFF. For the CDR3, the DNA is TGTGCCAGCAGCTTAGGTGGCATGGAGCAGTTCTTC. Full variable domain (rest looked up from reference TRBV11-2 and TRBJ2-1): EAGVAQSPRYKIIEKRQSVAFWCNPISGHATLYWYQQILGQGPKLLIQFQNNGVVDDSQLPKDRFSAERLKGVDSTLKIQPAKLEDSAVYLCASSLGGMEQFFGPGTRLTVL.

In this sample, this clone turned up once. The chain is built from TRBV19 and TRBJ1-4, with D unclear. The CDR3 length is 13 residues. The V end was cut by 6 bases, the J end by 6 bases, with 11 bases between. The germline gives CDR1 LNHDA, CDR2 SQIVND (reference sequence). This CDR3 is CASSQTRDEKLFF. The CDR3 coding sequence is TGTGCCAGTAGCCAGACCCGGGATGAAAAACTGTTTTTT.

The rearrangement joins TRBV7-8 to TRBJ2-3; possibly TRBD2 for D (5 bases). From germline, CDR1 is SGHVS and CDR2 FQNEAQ. The CDR3 has 14 amino acids. Trimming shortened V by 5 bases and J by 7 bases, and 16 bases separated the two germline ends. CDR3 bases: TGTGCCAGCAGCCGTCCCTCGCCGGGGTATACGCAGTATTTT. Translated: CASSRPSPGYTQYF.

The chain recombines TRBV11-3 with TRBJ2-2; weak D call: TRBD2 (6 bases). V lost 3 bases, J lost 7 bases, and 9 bases lay in between. CDR3 length: 13 amino acids. Germline lookup yields CDR1 SGHNT and CDR2 YENEEA. The CDR3 reads CASSFSGVGELFF. CDR3 nucleotides: TGTGCCAGCAGCTTTAGCGGAGTCGGGGAGCTGTTTTTT. Full variable domain (missing parts from reference TRBV11-3 and TRBJ2-2): EAGVVQSPRYKIIEKKQPVAFWCNPISGHNTLYWYLQNLGQGPELLIRYENEEAVDDSQLPKDRFSAERLKGVDSTLKIQPAELGDSAVYLCASSFSGVGELFFGEGSRLTVL.

This chain links TRBV4-3 with TRBJ2-7; 7 bases are a match to TRBD1. The V gene's germline CDR1 is LGHNA and CDR2 YSLEER. The V gene end was trimmed by 2 bases and the J gene end by 3 bases; junction bases not matched to a gene: 10. This CDR3 has 16 residues. CDR3 coding DNA: TGCGCCAGCAGCCAACCTACCGGGACAGAAGTCTACGAGCAGTACTTC. Residues: CASSQPTGTEVYEQYF.

CDR3 in amino acids: CASSSDRRYGYTF. The CDR3 nucleotides are TGTGCCAGCAGTTCTGACAGGCGCTATGGCTACACCTTC. The chain combines TRBV27 with TRBJ1-2; weak D call: TRBD1 (6 bases). Trimming removed 4 bases from V and 4 bases from J, with 10 bases in between. This CDR3 is 13 amino acids long. The germline CDR1 and CDR2 sequences are MNHEY and SMNVEV (reference sequence).

This clone was picked up a small number of times. CDR3 protein: CASSVDRGEKLFF. The DNA of the CDR3 is TGTGCCAGCAGTGTCGACAGGGGCGAAAAACTGTTTTTT. The gene calls are TRBV27 and TRBJ1-4, with 8 bases lining up with TRBD1. With V trimmed by 5 bases and J by 8 bases, 4 bases remained unmatched. Germline loops: CDR1 MNHEY, CDR2 SMNVEV (reference sequence). The CDR3 extends over 13 amino acids.

This clone came up a few times. The genes are TRBV27 and TRBJ1-1, with D possibly being TRBD1 (5 bases). V lost 5 bases, J lost 3 bases, and 13 bases lay in between. This CDR3 region has 14 residues. CDR1 is MNHEY and CDR2 is SMNVEV in the germline V gene (reference sequence). The CDR3 region is CASSRLGRDTEAFF. The CDR3 region has the DNA TGTGCCAGCAGTAGGTTGGGGCGCGACACTGAAGCTTTCTTT.